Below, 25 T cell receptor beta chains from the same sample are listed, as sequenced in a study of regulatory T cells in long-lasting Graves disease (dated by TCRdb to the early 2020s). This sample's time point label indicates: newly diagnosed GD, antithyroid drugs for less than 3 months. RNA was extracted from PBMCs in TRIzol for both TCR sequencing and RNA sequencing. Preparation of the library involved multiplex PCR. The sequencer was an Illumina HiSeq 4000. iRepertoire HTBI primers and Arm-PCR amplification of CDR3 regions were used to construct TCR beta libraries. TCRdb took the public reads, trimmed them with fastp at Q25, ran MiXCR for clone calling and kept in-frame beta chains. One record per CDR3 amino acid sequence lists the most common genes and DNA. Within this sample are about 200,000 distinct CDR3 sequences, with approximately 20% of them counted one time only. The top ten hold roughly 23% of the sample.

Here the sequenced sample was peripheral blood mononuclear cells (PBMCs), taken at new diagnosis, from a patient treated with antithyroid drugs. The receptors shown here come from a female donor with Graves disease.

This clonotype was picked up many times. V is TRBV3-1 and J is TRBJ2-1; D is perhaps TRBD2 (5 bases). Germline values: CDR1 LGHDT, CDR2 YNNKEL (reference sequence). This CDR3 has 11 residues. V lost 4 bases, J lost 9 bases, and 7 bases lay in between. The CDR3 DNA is TGTGCCAGCAGCCGAGGGTTTGAGCAGTTCTTC. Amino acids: CASSRGFEQFF.

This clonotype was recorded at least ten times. CDR3 sequence (DNA): TGTGCCAGCAGTGTCTACGTTGGGGGATACAATGAGCAGTTCTTC. As protein: CASSVYVGGYNEQFF. The chain joins TRBV12-3 or TRBV12-4 to TRBJ2-1, with D possibly being TRBD1 or TRBD2 (5 bases each). The CDR3 loop spans 15 amino acids. The V and J ends lost 5 bases and 4 bases respectively, with 15 bases between them.

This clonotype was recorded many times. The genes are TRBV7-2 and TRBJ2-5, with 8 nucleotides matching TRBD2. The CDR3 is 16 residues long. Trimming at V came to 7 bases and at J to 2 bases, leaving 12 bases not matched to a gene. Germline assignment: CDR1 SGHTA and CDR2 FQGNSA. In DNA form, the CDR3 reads TGTGCCAGCACCCCACCGGGGCTAGCGGGTCAAGAGACCCAGTACTTC. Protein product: CASTPPGLAGQETQYF.

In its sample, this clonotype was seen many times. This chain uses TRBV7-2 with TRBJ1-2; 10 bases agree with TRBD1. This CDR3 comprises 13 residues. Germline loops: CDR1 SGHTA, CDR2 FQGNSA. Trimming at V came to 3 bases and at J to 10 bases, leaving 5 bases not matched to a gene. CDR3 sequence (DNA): TGTGCCAGCAGCTTCCGGGGACAGGGGTTCTACACCTTC. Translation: CASSFRGQGFYTF.

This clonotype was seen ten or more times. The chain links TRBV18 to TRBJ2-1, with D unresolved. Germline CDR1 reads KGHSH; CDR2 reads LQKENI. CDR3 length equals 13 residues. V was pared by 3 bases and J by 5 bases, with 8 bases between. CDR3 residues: CASSPINDNEQFF. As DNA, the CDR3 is TGTGCCAGCTCACCCATAAATGACAATGAGCAGTTCTTC.

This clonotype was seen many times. For the CDR3, the DNA is TGTGCCACCAGCAGAAGAACACAGGCCCTAGGGGAGCAGTACTTC. As protein: CATSRRTQALGEQYF. The genes are TRBV15 and TRBJ2-7, with D maybe TRBD1 (5 bases). V was cut by 2 bases and J by 7 bases, with 18 bases left in between. The CDR3 runs to 15 residues. Germline CDR1 and CDR2: LNHNV and YYDKDF (reference sequence).

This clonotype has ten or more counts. The CDR3 is CASSIAIGGFQPQHF. The CDR3, as DNA: TGTGCCAGTAGTATCGCCATCGGGGGTTTTCAGCCCCAGCATTTT. The chain has TRBV19 and TRBJ1-5, with a tentative D call TRBD1 (5 bases). CDR1 and CDR2 from the germline V gene are LNHDA and SQIVND (reference sequence). The germline V and J ends were trimmed by 3 bases and 6 bases, with 15 bases remaining between them. The CDR3 is 15 amino acids.

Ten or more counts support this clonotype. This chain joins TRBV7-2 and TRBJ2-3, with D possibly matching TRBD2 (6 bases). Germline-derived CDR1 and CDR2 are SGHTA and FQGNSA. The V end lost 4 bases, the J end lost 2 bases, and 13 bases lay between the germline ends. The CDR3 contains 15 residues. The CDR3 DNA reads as TGTGCCAGCAGCTCGGGACTCGGCACCACAGATACGCAGTATTTT. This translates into CASSSGLGTTDTQYF.

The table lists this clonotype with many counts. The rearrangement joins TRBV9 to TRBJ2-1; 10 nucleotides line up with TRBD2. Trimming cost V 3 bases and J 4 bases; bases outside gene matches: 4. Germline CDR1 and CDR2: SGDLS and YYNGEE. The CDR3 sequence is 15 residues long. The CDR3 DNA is TGTGCCAGCAGCGATCTAGCGGGAGATTACAATGAGCAGTTCTTC. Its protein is CASSDLAGDYNEQFF.

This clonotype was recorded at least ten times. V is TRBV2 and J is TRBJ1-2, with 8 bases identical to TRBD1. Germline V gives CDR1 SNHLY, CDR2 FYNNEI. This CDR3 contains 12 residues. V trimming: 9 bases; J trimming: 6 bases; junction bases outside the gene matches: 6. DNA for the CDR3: TGTGCCAGGGCCGGGACAGGAGATGGCTACACCTTC. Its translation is CARAGTGDGYTF.

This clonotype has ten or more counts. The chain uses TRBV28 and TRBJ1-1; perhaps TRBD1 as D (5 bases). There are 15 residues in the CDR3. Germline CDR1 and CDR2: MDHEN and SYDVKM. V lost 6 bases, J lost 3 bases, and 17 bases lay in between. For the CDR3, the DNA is TGTGCCAGCAGCCCAGGCGGGGCAGGGCACACTGAAGCTTTCTTT. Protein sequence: CASSPGGAGHTEAFF.

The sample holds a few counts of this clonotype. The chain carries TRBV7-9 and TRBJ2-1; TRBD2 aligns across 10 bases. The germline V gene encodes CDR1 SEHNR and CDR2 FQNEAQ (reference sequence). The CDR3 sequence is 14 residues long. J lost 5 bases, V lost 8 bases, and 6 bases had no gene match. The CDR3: CASVETSGHNEQFF. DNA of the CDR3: TGTGCCAGCGTGGAGACTAGCGGGCACAATGAGCAGTTCTTC. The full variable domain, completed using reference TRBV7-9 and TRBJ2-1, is DTGVSQNPRHKITKRGQNVTFRCDPISEHNRLYWYRQTLGQGPEFLTYFQNEAQLEKSRLLSDRFSAERPKGSFSTLEIQRTEQGDSAMYLCASVETSGHNEQFFGPGTRLTVL.

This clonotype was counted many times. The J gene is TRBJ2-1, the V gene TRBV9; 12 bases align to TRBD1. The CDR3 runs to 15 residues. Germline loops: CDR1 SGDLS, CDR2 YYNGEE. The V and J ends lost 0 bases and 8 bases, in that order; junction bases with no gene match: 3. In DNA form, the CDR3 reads TGTGCCAGCAGCGTAGCTGGGACAGGGGGCGATGAGCAGTTCTTC. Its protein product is CASSVAGTGGDEQFF.

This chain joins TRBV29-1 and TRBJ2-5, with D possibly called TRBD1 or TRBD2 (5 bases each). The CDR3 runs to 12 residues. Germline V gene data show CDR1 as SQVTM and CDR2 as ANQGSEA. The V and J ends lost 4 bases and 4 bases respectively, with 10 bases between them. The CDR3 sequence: CSVGRGGETQYF. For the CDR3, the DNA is TGCAGCGTTGGTCGTGGGGGAGAGACCCAGTACTTC.

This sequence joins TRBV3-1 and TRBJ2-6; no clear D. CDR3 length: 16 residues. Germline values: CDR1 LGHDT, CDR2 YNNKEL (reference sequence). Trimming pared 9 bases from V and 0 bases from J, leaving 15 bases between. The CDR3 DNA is TGTGCCAGTAACCAGGCCGGCCACTCTGGGGCCAACGTCCTGACTTTC. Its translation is CASNQAGHSGANVLTF.

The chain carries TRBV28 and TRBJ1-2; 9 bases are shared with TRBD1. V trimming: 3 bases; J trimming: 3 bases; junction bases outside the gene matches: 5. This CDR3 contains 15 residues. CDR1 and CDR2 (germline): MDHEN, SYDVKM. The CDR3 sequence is CASSFPGQGHYGYTF. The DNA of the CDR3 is TGTGCCAGCAGTTTCCCGGGACAGGGTCACTATGGCTACACCTTC.

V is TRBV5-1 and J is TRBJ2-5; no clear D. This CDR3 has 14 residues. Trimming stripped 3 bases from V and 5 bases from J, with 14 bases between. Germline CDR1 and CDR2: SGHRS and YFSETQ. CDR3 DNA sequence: TGCGCCAGCAGCTACGGGCGTCTAGGGGAGACCCAGTACTTC. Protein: CASSYGRLGETQYF.

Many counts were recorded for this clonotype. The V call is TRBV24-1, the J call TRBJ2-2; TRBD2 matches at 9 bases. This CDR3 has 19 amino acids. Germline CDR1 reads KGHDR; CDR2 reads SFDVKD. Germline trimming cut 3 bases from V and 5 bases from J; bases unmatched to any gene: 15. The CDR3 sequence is CATSDVVRRGGRATGELFF. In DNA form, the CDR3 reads TGTGCCACCAGTGATGTGGTTAGACGCGGCGGGAGGGCGACCGGGGAGCTGTTTTTT.

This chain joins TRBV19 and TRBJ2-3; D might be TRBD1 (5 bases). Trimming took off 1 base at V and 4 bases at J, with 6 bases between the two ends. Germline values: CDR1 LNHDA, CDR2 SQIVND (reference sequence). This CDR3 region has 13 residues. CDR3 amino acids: CASSIAQADTQYF. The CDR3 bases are TGTGCCAGTAGTATAGCACAGGCAGATACGCAGTATTTT.

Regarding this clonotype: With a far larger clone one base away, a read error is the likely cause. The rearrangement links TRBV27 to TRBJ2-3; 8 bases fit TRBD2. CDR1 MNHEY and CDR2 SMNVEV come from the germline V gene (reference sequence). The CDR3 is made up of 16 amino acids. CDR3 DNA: TGTGCCAGCAGTGTATATAGCGGGACTTCTGTAGGTGAGCAGTCCTTC. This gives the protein CASSVYSGTSVGEQSF.

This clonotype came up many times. CDR3 nucleotides: TGTGCCAGCAGCCCGCCCCCAGACAGTTGGGGAGCTGAAGCTTTCTTT. This translates into CASSPPPDSWGAEAFF. The chain employs TRBV5-5 and TRBJ1-1; possible D gene TRBD1, 5 bases. Trimming took 4 bases from V and 6 from J, leaving 22 bases between them. This CDR3 is built from 16 residues. CDR1 is SGHKS, CDR2 YYEKEE, per germline (reference sequence).

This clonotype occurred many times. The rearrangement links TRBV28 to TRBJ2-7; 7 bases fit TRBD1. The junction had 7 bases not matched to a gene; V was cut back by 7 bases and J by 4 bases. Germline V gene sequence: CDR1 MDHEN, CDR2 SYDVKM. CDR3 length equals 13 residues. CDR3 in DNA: TGTGCCAGCATCCGCACAGGGGCGTACGAGCAGTACTTC. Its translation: CASIRTGAYEQYF.

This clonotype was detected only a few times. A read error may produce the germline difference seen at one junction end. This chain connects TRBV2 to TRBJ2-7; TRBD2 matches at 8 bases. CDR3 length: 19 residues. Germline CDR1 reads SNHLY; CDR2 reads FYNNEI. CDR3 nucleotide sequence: TGTGCCGGCAGTGAAGATCTAACGGGAGGGCCAGCTCTGCCTTACGAGCAGTACTTC. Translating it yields CAGSEDLTGGPALPYEQYF.

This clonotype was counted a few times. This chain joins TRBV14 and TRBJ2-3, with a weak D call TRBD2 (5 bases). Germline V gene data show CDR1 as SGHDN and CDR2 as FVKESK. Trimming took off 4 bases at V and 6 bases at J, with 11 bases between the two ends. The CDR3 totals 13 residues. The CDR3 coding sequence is TGTGCCAGCAGCCGCTCGAGAGGGGATACGCAGTATTTT. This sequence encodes CASSRSRGDTQYF.

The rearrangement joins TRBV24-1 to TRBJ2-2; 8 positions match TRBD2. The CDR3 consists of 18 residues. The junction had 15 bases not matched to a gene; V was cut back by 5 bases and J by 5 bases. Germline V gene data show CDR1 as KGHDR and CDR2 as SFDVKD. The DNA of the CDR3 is TGTGCCACCAGTGCTCTCCCACCCGGGACTAGGAGTACCGGGGAGCTGTTTTTT. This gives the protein CATSALPPGTRSTGELFF.